Each of the 3 T cell receptor beta chains below was sequenced from the same sample in a study of patients and donors after allogeneic stem cell transplantation. TCRdb processed the RT-PCR reads anew with MiXCR; each CDR3 protein has one entry. In the table there are 150,000 to 250,000 distinct CDR3 sequences, around 41% of which are singletons. The source material was blood, either unsorted or a sorted T cell fraction (not recorded which). All receptors derive from a human donor who was either an allogeneic HSCT recipient or a stem cell or donor lymphocyte infusion donor (not recorded which). It is not recorded whose cells these are; they may come from a transplant donor.

The J gene is TRBJ1-1, the V gene TRBV10-3; possibly TRBD1 for D (6 bases). V lost 1 base and J 3 bases, leaving 12 bases between the germline ends. From germline, CDR1 is ENHRY and CDR2 SYGVKD. This CDR3 has 15 amino acids. Here the CDR3 DNA reads TGTGCCATCAGTGAGTGGGGGGCGACGGACACTGAAGCTTTCTTT. It encodes CAISEWGATDTEAFF.

A single count supports this clonotype. The CDR3 region is CASSPGAAYGYTF. The CDR3 region has the DNA TGTGCCAGCAGCCCCGGGGCAGCCTATGGCTACACCTTC. The rearrangement joins TRBV12-3 or TRBV12-4 to TRBJ1-2, with a possible D match to TRBD1 (5 bases). This CDR3 region has 13 residues. V gave up 6 bases and J gave up 4 bases, with 12 bases separating them.

There are a few counts of this clonotype. J is TRBJ2-1 and V is TRBV14, with 7 positions matching TRBD2. The V and J ends lost 1 base and 0 bases, in that order; junction bases with no gene match: 6. This CDR3 is built from 17 residues. The germline V gene encodes CDR1 SGHDN and CDR2 FVKESK. The CDR3 region is CASSQVIRDYSYNEQFF. The DNA for the CDR3 is TGTGCCAGCAGCCAAGTCATCCGGGACTACTCCTACAATGAGCAGTTCTTC.